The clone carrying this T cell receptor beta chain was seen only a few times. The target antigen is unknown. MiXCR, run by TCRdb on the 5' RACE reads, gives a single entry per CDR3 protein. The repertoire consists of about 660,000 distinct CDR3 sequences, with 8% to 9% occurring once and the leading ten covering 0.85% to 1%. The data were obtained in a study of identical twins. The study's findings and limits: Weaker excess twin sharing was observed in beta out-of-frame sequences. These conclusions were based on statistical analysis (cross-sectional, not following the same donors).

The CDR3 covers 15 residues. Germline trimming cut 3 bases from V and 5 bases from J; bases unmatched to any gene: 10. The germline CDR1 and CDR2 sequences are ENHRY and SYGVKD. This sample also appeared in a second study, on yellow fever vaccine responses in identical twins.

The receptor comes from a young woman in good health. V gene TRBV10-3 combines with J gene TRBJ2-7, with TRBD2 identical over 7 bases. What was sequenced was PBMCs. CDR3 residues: CAISDPRSSGNEQYF. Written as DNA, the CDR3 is TGTGCCATCAGTGACCCGAGGTCTAGCGGCAACGAGCAGTACTTC.